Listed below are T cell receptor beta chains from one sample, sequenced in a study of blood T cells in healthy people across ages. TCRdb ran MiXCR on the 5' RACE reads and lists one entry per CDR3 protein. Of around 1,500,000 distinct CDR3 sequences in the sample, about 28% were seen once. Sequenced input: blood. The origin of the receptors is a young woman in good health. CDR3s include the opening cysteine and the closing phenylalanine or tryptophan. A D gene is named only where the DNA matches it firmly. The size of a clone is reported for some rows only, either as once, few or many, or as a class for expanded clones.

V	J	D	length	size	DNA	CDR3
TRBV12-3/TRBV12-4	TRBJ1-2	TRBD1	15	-	TGTGCCAGCAGTCCCCGGGCAGGGGGCACTTCTGGCTACACCTTC	CASSPRAGGTSGYTF
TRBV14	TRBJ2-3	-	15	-	TGTGCCAGCAGCCCCCAATGGCCGAGCACAGATACGCAGTATTTT	CASSPQWPSTDTQYF
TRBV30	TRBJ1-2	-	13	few	TGTGCCTGGAGTGTAGGGAGGGGTGATGGCTACACCTTC	CAWSVGRGDGYTF
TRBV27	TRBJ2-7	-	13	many	TGTGCCAGCAGCTTCGGACCTTCCTACGAGCAGTACTTC	CASSFGPSYEQYF
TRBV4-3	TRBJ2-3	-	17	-	TGCGCCAGCAGCCAAGATCCCCCTGTAGGGGGGGCAGATACGCAGTATTTT	CASSQDPPVGGADTQYF
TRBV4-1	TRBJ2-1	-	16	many	TGCGCCAGCACCCGAATTGAGGAGACCCTGAACAATGAGCAGTTCTTC	CASTRIEETLNNEQFF
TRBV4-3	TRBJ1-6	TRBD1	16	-	TGCGCCAGCAGCCACGGTCTACAGGGGGCAAATTCACCCCTCCACTTT	CASSHGLQGANSPLHF
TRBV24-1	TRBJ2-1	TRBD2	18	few	TGTGCCACCAGTGATTTGCCGGGATGGACTAGCGGGAGTCATGAGCAGTTCTTC	CATSDLPGWTSGSHEQFF
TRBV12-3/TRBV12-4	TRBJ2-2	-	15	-	TGTGCCAGCAGTTTAGCGGGAGGAGCGAACGGGGAGCTGTTTTTT	CASSLAGGANGELFF
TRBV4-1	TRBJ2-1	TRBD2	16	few	TGCGCCAGCAGCCTCGGTAGTCAGCGGGGGATCAATGAGCAGTTCTTC	CASSLGSQRGINEQFF
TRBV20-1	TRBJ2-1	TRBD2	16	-	TGCAGTGCTAGAGATTGGGGGACTAGGGGGGACAATGAGCAGTTCTTC	CSARDWGTRGDNEQFF
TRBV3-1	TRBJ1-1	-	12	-	TGTGCCAGCAGCCACAGGGATACTGAAGCTTTCTTT	CASSHRDTEAFF
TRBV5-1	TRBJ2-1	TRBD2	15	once	TGCGCCAGCAGACACAGCGGGGGGACTGGTAATGAGCAGTTCTTC	CASRHSGGTGNEQFF
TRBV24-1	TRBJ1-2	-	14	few	TGTGCCACCAGTGATGCCTTGGGGGCCTATGGCTACACCTTC	CATSDALGAYGYTF
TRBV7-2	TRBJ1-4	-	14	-	TGTGCCAGCAGCTTAGGTTGGGGTTCTGAAAAACTGTTTTTT	CASSLGWGSEKLFF
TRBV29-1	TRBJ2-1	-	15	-	TGCAGCGTTGAACGGGCTAACGGGAGCGGAAATGAGCAGTTCTTC	CSVERANGSGNEQFF
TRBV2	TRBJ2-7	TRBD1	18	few	TGTGCCAGCAGTGAAGGAGTAGGGGGACAGGTGTATCCCTACGAGCAGTACTTC	CASSEGVGGQVYPYEQYF
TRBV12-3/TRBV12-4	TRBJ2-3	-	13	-	TGTGTCAGCAGCCGCAGGAGCACAGATACGCAGTATTTT	CVSSRRSTDTQYF
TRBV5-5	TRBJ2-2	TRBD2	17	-	TGTGCCAGCAGCTTTCACGGGGGGTCCCCGAACACCGGGGAGCTGTTTTTT	CASSFHGGSPNTGELFF
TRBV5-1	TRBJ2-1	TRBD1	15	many	TGCGCCAGCAGCTTCCGGGACAGGACCTACAATGAGCAGTTCTTC	CASSFRDRTYNEQFF
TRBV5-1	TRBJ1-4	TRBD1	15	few	TGCGCCAGCAGCCCCCTGTCAGGGGGTTTTGAAAAACTGTTTTTT	CASSPLSGGFEKLFF
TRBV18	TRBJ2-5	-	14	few	TGTGCCAGCTCACGGGACACAGGGATGGAGACCCAGTACTTC	CASSRDTGMETQYF
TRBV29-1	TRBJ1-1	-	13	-	TGCAGCGTTGAACGGGGGGGGAAACCTGAAGCTTTCTTT	CSVERGGKPEAFF
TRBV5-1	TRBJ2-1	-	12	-	TGCACCAGCAGCACCTCCTACAATGAGCAGTTCTTC	CTSSTSYNEQFF
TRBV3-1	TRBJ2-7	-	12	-	TGTGCCAGCAGCCAAGGGGGGGCAGGGCAGTACTTC	CASSQGGAGQYF
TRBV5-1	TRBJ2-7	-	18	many	TGCGCCAGCAGCTTGGCACCCTCCACGATGGGTACCCACTACGAGCAGTACTTC	CASSLAPSTMGTHYEQYF
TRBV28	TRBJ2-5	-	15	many	TGTGCCAGCAGTTTAGGGGGATCGTACCAAGAGACCCAGTACTTC	CASSLGGSYQETQYF
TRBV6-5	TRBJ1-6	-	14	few	TGTGCCAGCAAGGCGCGAGACTATAATTCACCCCCCCACTTT	CASKARDYNSPPHF
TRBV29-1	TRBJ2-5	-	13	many	TGCAGCGTTGAAGGGACTTCCCAAGAGACCCAGTACTTC	CSVEGTSQETQYF
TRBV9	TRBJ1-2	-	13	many	TGTGCCAGCAGGTCGGGGAGATTTGGTGGCTACACCTTC	CASRSGRFGGYTF
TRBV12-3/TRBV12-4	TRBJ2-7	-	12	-	TGTGCCAGCGGGAGAAGGTACAATGAGCAGTACTTC	CASGRRYNEQYF
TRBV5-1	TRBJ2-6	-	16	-	TGCGCCAGCAGCTTAGAGTTGCTCTCTGGGGCCAACGTCCTGACTTTC	CASSLELLSGANVLTF
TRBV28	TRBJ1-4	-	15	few	TGTGCCAGCAGCCGCCAGGTTGTTACTAATGAAAAACTGTTTTTT	CASSRQVVTNEKLFF
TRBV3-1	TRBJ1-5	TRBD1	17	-	TGTGCCAGCAGCCAAACCGGGACAGGGGGCCCCAATCAGCCCCAGCATTTT	CASSQTGTGGPNQPQHF
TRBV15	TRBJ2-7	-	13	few	TGTGCCACGCGGGCGCGAGGGGGCTACGAGCAGTACTTC	CATRARGGYEQYF
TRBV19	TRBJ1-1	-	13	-	TGTGCCAGTAGGCGGGAGATGAACACTGAAGCTTTCTTT	CASRREMNTEAFF
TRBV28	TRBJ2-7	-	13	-	TGTGCCAGCAGTGCCAGGCTTTCCTACGAGCAGTACTTC	CASSARLSYEQYF
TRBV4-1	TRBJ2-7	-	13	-	TGCGCCAGCAGCCAGCTTCACGTGTACGAGCGGTACTTC	CASSQLHVYERYF
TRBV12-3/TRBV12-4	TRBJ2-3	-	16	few	TGTGCCAGCAGTAACATAGCCGATCCTCGCACAGATACGCAGTATTTT	CASSNIADPRTDTQYF
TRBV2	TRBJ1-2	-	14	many	TGTGCCAGCAGTGTAGCCCGAGCTAACTATGGCTACACCTTC	CASSVARANYGYTF
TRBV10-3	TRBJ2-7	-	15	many	TGTGCCATCAGTGAGTCTGGCGGGAAAGCCTACGAGCAGTACTTC	CAISESGGKAYEQYF
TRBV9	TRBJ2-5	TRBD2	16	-	TGTGCCAGCAGCGTAGCTCCAGCGGGGGGCCAAGAGACCCAGTACTTC	CASSVAPAGGQETQYF
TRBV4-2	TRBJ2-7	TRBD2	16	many	TGTGCCAGCAGCCAAGAACTAGCGGGGGGATTTTACGAGCAGTACTTC	CASSQELAGGFYEQYF
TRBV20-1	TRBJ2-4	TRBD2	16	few	TGCAGTGCTAGGACTAGCGGGAGGGCGGCCAAAAACATTCAGTACTTC	CSARTSGRAAKNIQYF